The following is a T cell receptor beta chain sequence with its context. This clone was recorded a few times. Its target antigen remains unknown. Per-nucleotide qualities are absent, and no much larger clonotype sits a single base away. These data originate in a study of cytomegalovirus exposure and HLA in healthy donors (dated by TCRdb to between 2016 and 2019). Notes on the research overall: According to an earlier analysis of 450 to 650 of the donors, 150 million to 200 million T cells yielded 117 million unique TCR beta sequences and 276 Gb of sequence data. An early release covering some 640 HLA-typed donors comprised roughly 300 gigabases of sequencing data and about 90 million unique TCR sequences. Of the 300 to 450 genotyped donors, less than 90% were placed in the genetic ancestry cluster associated with self-reported Caucasian donors. The aim of the study was to test whether cataloging public T cell receptors could identify signatures of past pathogen exposure. Using immunosequencing, the study profiled T cell repertoires from about 650 subjects and related those repertoires to cytomegalovirus serostatus. Besides the first cohort of 666 subjects, a separate validation cohort made up of 120 different subjects was used. To predict cytomegalovirus infection status, the study combined high-throughput TCR immunosequencing, statistical association of individual TCRs with disease status, and machine learning. In a later analysis, previously published TCR beta repertoires from 550 to 750 donors were re-analyzed and high-resolution HLA genotyping was added so that TCR occurrence patterns could be studied. The later analysis used no new phenotypic data to find candidate immune exposures, relying instead on TCR beta sequences and their occurrence across donors. An earlier analysis of fewer than 700 of the donors applied high-throughput TCR beta sequencing to assess whether each TCR beta V gene segment acted as functional or pseudogenic. Alongside the repertoire data, information on donor age, sex, ethnicity and CMV serostatus was compiled. In a later genetic analysis, genome-wide SNP genotypes for about 55% of the roughly 700 donors were used, and that subset was treated as a discovery cohort. Every repertoire in the discovery cohort had been generated on one and the same sequencing platform. Class I and class II HLA loci were covered by the typing at four-digit resolution. The number of donors typed differed by locus, with 629-630 for A, B, C, DRB1 and DQB1, over 500 for DQA1, about 610 for DPA1, and roughly 450 for DPB1. Because of strong linkage in the cohort, roughly five DR-DQ haplotypes were treated as single units for association and clustering. Among about 360 genotyped donors of the cohort, an average of about 240,000 unique TCR beta nucleotide sequences were sequenced per donor, around 18% of them non-productive.

The method behind the library was the immunoSEQ multiplex PCR assay. The multiplex PCR relied on a mix of 60 forward primers for TCR Vbeta segments and 13 reverse primers for TCR Jbeta segments. Amplification of the CDR3 region of rearranged TCR beta genes was performed with a multiplex PCR assay on genomic DNA. Amplified TCR beta libraries were sequenced as 87-base-pair reads on the Illumina HiSeq System. The published analysis was carried out like this. A later analysis counted about 80 million unique TCR beta chains across the 700 or so repertoires, and 10 million to 12 million of these chains were shared by at least two donors. A nearest-neighbor algorithm error-corrected the raw reads and collapsed the reads into unique sequences, merging closely related sequences to remove PCR and sequencing errors. To assign V, D and J gene segments, CDR3 sequences were aligned to IMGT reference sequences. For a sequence to be retained, a match of at least six nucleotides was required to both a V gene segment and a J gene segment. A rearrangement counted as productive if the CDR3 had no stop codons and remained in frame with V and J, and every other rearrangement counted as non-productive. Following IMGT convention, CDR3 was defined as the stretch from the second conserved V-encoded cysteine up to the conserved J-encoded phenylalanine. Sequences without an unambiguous match to a single V gene segment were excluded from the earlier analysis of a few hundred of the donors. In an earlier analysis of about 590 of the donors, a V segment was called functional when productive rearrangements were above 56.7%, and segregating when the standard deviation between donors exceeded 5%. A statistical classification framework was built for diagnosing cytomegalovirus status from the catalog of TCR beta chain sequences. In a later analysis, TCR nucleotide sequences were compared against IMGT/GENE-DB human TR gene sequences so that V and J genes could be assigned. Using the TCRdist pipeline, a later analysis assigned CDR3 sequences along with most-parsimonious VDJ recombination scenarios. In a later analysis, each TCR beta chain was defined by its CDR3 amino acid sequence together with its V-gene family, and reads without a unique V-gene family were excluded. To address suspected cross-contamination and a sequencing artifact, a later analysis removed a few hundred highly shared, low-generation-probability nucleotide sequences. In a later analysis, a clonal expansion index for each public chain was calculated from normalized within-repertoire ranks of inferred template counts. A later analysis computed generation probabilities with a VDJ recombination model fitted to out-of-frame rearrangements, and checked the results against IGoR. Hypergeometric tests were used in a later analysis to score TCR-TCR, TCR-HLA and TCR-CMV co-occurrence, with a repertoire-size bias correction applied to the TCR pairs. False discovery rates were estimated in a later analysis by permuting HLA or CMV assignments 20 times. In a later analysis, co-occurring TCRs were grouped using DBSCAN, with TCRdist sequence similarity added in when clustering inside HLA-allele-positive subsets. Repertoires with fewer than 30,000 or more than 120,000 public chains were left out of co-occurrence clustering, as were five repertoires with anomalous nucleotide sharing. The table was pulled from immuneACCESS by TCRdb, which kept in-frame rearrangements only. Such tables lose some clones; where checked, under half of the loss comes from unresolved V genes, and the rest has no known cause. The D gene and trimming were derived from the DNA, and the V and J assignments and clone size from that table. The sample records approximately 170,000 clones, around 78% of which are singletons. The top ten clones comprise approximately 2% of the sample.

The cohort comprised some 730 healthy bone marrow donors. At the time of sampling, all cohort members were nominally healthy, though unrecorded immune exposures were likely present. The donor was CMV seropositive and was included in the group of some 290 seropositive cohort members. A peripheral blood sample was collected from each donor, and TCR beta sequencing was performed on peripheral blood mononuclear cells. Genomic DNA was extracted from the blood cell samples with the Qiagen DNeasy Blood Extraction Kit. Reading from cysteine to phenylalanine, the CDR3 counts 14 amino acids. The sequence is cut down to CDR3 DNA, 42 bases in frame from base 1. V gives up 6 bases and J gives up 1 base, and the segment between their germline ends measures 10 bases. From the germline V gene, CDR1 is SNHLY and CDR2 is FYNNEI. Overall study outcomes, separate from this receptor: A later analysis found that HLA-associated TCR beta chains were more clonally expanded and had lower generation probabilities than equally common non-associated chains. Most TCR sequences were seen in very few donors, while some public TCRs were found in many individuals. According to a later analysis, TCR association rates differed among HLA loci, with DRB1 alleles showing the most associated TCRs and HLA-C alleles showing the fewest. The authors suggested that the approach could potentially be generalized to other disease states and immunological phenotypes. Because counts were too low, under 20 rarely observed V segments, including chromosome 9 orphons, were left out of the earlier analysis of 587 of the donors. CMV serostatus was the only immune exposure information available for the cohort. Strong co-occurrence of HLA alleles, especially DR and DQ, made assigning TCR associations to individual alleles difficult. In an earlier analysis of approximately 600 of the donors, most TCR beta V segments were observed in productive rearrangements about 90% or about 30% of the time, broadly matching IMGT annotations. A later analysis associated about 16,000 TCR beta sequences with specific HLA alleles at a false discovery rate of 0.05. Linkage disequilibrium might explain the correlated functional status among segregating V segments, but an unknown experimental factor could not be excluded. Three of the identified cytomegalovirus-associated TCR beta chains were confirmed in vitro to be specific for cytomegalovirus antigens. In this cohort, only TCR beta chains were sequenced, and detectable features were limited by the absence of alpha or paired-chain data. The sequencing pipeline was judged likely to have produced a cluster of highly shared sequence variants as a technical artifact. A further reported finding was that TCR beta sequences accurately predicted the HLA-A and HLA-B alleles for most subjects in the first cohort. Because HLA typing was unavailable for some donors at each locus, only the typed subset was used in association tests. The classifier was reported to diagnose cytomegalovirus status with high specificity and sensitivity in both the original cohort and the validation cohort. In a later genetic analysis, fewer N-insertions in productive TCRs were reported among donors in an Asian-associated ancestry cluster than the approximately 670-donor mean. In a later analysis, several top co-occurrence clusters were reported to appear linked to parvovirus B19, influenza, CMV and Epstein-Barr virus. Some IMGT-functional V segments, including TRBV6-2 and TRBV6-3, could not be told apart with the 87-base-pair reads, so those segments were excluded. V-gene and J-gene trimming of TCR beta chains was associated with a missense DCLRE1C variant in a later genetic analysis, and the association was replicated in an independent cohort. The study listed 150 to 200 TCR beta chains as associated with cytomegalovirus. Most CMV-associated TCR beta chains appeared to be HLA-restricted in a later analysis, and the HLA associations seemed to be driven largely by CMV exposure. Presence/absence analyses assumed roughly uniform sequencing depth across donors, an assumption that may not hold.

Sequencing was performed on PBMCs. The V and J genes are TRBV2 and TRBJ1-5; D gene: possibly TRBD1, on 5 matching bases. This receptor was taken from a woman aged 30 to 39 in good health and CMV-seropositive. The CDR3 protein sequence reads: CASRDIESNQPQHF. The DNA sequence is as follows: TGTGCCAGCAGGGACATCGAGAGCAATCAGCCCCAGCATTTT.